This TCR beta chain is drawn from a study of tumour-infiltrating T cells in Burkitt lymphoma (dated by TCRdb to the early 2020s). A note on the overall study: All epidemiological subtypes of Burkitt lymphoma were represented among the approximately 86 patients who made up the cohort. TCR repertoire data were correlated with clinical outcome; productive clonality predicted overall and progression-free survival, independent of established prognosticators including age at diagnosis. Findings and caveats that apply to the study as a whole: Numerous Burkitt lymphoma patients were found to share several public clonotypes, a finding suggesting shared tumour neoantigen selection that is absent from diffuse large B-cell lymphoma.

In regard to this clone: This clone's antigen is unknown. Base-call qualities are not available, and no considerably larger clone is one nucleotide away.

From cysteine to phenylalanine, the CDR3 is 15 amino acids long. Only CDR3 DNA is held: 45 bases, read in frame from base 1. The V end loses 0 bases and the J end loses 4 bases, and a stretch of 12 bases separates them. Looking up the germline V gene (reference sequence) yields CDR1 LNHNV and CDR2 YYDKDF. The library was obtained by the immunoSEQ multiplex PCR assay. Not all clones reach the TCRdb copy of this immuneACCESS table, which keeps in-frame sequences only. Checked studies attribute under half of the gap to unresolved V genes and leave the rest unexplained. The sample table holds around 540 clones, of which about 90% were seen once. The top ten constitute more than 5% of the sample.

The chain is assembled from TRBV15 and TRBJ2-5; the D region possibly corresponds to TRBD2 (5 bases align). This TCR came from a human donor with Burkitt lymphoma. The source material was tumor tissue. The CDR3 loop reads CATSRDARGRETQYF. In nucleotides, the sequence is TGTGCCACCAGCAGAGATGCCCGGGGTCGAGAGACCCAGTACTTC.